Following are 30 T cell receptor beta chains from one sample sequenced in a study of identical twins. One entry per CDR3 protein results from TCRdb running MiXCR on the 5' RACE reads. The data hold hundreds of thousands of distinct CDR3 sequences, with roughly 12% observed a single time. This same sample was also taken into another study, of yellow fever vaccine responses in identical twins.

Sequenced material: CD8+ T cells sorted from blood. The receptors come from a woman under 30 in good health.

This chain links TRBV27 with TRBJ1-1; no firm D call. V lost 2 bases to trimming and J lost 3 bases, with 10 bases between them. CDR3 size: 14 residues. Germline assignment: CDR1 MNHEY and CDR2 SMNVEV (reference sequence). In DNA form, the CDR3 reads TGTGCCAGCAGTTTAAGTTCTGGCTACACTGAAGCTTTCTTT. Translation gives CASSLSSGYTEAFF.

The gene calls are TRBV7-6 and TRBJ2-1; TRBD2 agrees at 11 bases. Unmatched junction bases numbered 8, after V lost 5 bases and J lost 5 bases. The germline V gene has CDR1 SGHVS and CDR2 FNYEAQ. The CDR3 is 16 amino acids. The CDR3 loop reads CASSEELAGANNEQFF. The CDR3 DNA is TGTGCCAGCAGCGAAGAACTAGCGGGAGCGAACAATGAGCAGTTCTTC. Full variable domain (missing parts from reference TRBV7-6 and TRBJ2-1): GAGVSQSPRYKVTKRGQDVALRCDPISGHVSLYWYRQALGQGPEFLTYFNYEAQQDKSGLPNDRFSAERPEGSISTLTIQRTEQRDSAMYRCASSEELAGANNEQFFGPGTRLTVL.

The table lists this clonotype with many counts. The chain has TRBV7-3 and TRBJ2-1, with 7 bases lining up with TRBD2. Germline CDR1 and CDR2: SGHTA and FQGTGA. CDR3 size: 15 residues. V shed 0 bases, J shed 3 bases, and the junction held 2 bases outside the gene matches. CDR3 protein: CASSLTGGSYNEQFF. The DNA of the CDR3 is TGTGCCAGCAGCTTAACGGGGGGGAGCTACAATGAGCAGTTCTTC.

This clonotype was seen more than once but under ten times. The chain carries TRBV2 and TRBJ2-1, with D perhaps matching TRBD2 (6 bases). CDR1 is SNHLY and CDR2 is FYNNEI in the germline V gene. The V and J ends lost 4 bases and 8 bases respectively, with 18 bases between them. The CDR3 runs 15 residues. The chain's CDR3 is CASSGGSGGRDEQFF. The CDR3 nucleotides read TGTGCCAGCAGTGGGGGGTCCGGGGGTCGCGATGAGCAGTTCTTC.

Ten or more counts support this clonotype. CDR3 bases: TGCAGCGGACTCCCAGCAGACCACAATGAGCAGTTCTTC. This gives the protein CSGLPADHNEQFF. The J gene is TRBJ2-1, the V gene TRBV29-1; D call uncertain. CDR1 SQVTM and CDR2 ANQGSEA come from the germline V gene. V shed 7 bases and J shed 5 bases, with 15 bases lying between them. The CDR3 is 13 residues long.

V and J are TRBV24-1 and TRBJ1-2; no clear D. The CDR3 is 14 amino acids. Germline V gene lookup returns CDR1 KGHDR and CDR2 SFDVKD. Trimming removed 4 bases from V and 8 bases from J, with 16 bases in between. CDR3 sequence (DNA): TGTGCCACCAGTGAACCCGGGAGCCCGGCGGGCTACACCTTC. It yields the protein CATSEPGSPAGYTF.

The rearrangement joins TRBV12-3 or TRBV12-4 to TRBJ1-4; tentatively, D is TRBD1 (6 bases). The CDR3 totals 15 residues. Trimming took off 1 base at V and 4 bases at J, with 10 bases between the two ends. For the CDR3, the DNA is TGTGCCAGCAGTTTAGAGGGGGGTCGTAATGAAAAACTGTTTTTT. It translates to CASSLEGGRNEKLFF.

CDR3 residues: CASLWDRGLGYTF. The CDR3 DNA sequence: TGTGCCAGCCTTTGGGACAGGGGGCTTGGCTACACCTTC. This sequence joins TRBV25-1 and TRBJ1-2, with 12 nucleotides matching TRBD1. The CDR3 has 13 amino acids. CDR1 MGHDK and CDR2 SYGVNS come from the germline V gene. V shed 8 bases, J shed 7 bases, and the junction held 5 bases outside the gene matches.

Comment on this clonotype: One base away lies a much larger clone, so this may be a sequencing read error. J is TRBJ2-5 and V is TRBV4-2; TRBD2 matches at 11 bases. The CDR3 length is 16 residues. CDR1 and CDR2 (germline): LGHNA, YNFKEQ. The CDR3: CANSRKLAGDQETQYF. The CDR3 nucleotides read TGTGCCAACAGCCGTAAACTAGCGGGGGACCAAGAGACCCAGTACTTC.

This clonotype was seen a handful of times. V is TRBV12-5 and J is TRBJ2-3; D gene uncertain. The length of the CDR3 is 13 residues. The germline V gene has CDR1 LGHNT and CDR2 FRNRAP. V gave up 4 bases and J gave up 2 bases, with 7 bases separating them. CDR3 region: CASGYYTTDTQYF. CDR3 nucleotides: TGTGCTAGTGGTTATTATACCACAGATACGCAGTATTTT.

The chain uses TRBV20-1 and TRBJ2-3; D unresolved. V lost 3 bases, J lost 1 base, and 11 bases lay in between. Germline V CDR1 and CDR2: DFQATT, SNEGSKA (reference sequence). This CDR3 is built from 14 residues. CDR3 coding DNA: TGCAGTGCTAGGCGCAGCCAGGGCACAGATACGCAGTATTTT. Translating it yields CSARRSQGTDTQYF.

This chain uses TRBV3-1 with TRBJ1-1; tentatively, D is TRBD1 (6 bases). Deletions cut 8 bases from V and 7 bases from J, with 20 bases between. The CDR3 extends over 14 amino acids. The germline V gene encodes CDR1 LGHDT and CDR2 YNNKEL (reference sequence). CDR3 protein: CASSQAGQNFEAFF. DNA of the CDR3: TGTGCCAGCTCCCAAGCTGGACAGAACTTTGAAGCTTTCTTT.

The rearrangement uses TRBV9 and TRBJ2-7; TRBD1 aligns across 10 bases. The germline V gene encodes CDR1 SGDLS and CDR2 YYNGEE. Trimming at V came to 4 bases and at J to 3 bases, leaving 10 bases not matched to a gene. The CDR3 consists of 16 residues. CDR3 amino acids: CASSSGGTGALYEQYF. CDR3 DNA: TGTGCCAGCAGCTCCGGGGGGACAGGGGCCCTCTACGAGCAGTACTTC.

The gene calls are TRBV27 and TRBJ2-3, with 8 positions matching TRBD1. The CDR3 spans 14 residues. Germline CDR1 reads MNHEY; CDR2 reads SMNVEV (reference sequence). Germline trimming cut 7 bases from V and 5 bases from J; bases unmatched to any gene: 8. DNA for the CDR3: TGTGCCAGCAATTACAGGGGGGCTGGAGATACGCAGTATTTT. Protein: CASNYRGAGDTQYF.

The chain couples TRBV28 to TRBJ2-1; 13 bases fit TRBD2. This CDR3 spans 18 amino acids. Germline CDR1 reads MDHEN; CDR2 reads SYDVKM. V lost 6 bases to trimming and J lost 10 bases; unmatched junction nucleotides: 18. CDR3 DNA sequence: TGTGCCAGCAGGATCGGACTAGCGGGGGTAGTTCCGGAATGGGAGCAGTTCTTC. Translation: CASRIGLAGVVPEWEQFF.

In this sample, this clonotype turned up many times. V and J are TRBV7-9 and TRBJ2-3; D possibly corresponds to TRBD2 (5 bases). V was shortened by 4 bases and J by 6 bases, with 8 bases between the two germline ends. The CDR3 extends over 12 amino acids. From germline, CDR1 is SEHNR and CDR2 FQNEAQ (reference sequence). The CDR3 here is CASSSAEDTQYF. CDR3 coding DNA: TGTGCCAGCAGCTCAGCGGAGGATACGCAGTATTTT.

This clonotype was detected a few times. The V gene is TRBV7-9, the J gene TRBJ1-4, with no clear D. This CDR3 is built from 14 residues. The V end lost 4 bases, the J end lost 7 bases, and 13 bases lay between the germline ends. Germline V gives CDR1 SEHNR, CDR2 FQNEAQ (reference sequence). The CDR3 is CASSSDGDREKLFF. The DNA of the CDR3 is TGTGCCAGCAGCTCGGACGGTGATCGTGAAAAACTGTTTTTT.

CDR3 in DNA: TGTGCCATCAACGGCGTGAGCACAGATACGCAGTATTTT. This sequence encodes CAINGVSTDTQYF. The chain uses TRBV10-3 and TRBJ2-3; D gene ambiguous. The CDR3 loop spans 13 amino acids. CDR1 ENHRY and CDR2 SYGVKD come from the germline V gene. Trimming cost V 7 bases and J 0 bases, with 8 bases left between them.

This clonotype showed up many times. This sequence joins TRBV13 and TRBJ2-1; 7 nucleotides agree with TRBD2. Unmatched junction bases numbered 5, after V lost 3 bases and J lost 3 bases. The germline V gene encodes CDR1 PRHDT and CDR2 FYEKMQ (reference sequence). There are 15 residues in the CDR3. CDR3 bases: TGTGCCAGCAGCTTTCGGGAGGAATTCTACAATGAGCAGTTCTTC. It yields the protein CASSFREEFYNEQFF.

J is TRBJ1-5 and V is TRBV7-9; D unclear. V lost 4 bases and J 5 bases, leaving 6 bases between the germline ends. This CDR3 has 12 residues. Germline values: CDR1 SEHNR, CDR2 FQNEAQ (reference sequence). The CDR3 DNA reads TGTGCCAGCAGCTCAGGAGATCAGCCCCAGCATTTT. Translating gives CASSSGDQPQHF. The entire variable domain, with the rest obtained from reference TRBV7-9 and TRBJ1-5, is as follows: DTGVSQNPRHKITKRGQNVTFRCDPISEHNRLYWYRQTLGQGPEFLTYFQNEAQLEKSRLLSDRFSAERPKGSFSTLEIQRTEQGDSAMYLCASSSGDQPQHFGDGTRLSIL.

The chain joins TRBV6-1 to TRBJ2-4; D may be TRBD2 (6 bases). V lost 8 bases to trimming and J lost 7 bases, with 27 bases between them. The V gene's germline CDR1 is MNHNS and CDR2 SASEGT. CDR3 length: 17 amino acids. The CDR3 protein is CASGSGRRALEENIQYF. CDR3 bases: TGTGCCAGCGGATCAGGGAGGCGGGCCTTGGAGGAGAACATTCAGTACTTC.

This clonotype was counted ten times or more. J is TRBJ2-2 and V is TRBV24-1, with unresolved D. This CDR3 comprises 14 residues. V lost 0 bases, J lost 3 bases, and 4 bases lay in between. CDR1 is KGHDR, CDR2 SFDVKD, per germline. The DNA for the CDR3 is TGTGCCACCAGTGATTTGAGGGACACCGGGGAGCTGTTTTTT. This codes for CATSDLRDTGELFF.

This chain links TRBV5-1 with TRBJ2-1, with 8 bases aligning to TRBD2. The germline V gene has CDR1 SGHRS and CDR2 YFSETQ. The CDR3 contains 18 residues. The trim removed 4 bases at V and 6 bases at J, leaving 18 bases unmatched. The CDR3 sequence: CASSGEAGVYVLSNEQFF. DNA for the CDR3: TGCGCCAGCAGCGGAGAAGCGGGAGTTTATGTTCTTAGCAATGAGCAGTTCTTC.

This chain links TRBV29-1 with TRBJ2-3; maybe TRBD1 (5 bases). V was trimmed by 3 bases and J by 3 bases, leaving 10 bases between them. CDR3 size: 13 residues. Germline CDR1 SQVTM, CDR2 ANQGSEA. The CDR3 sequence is CSVEGRETDTQYF. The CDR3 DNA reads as TGCAGCGTTGAGGGCAGGGAAACAGATACGCAGTATTTT.

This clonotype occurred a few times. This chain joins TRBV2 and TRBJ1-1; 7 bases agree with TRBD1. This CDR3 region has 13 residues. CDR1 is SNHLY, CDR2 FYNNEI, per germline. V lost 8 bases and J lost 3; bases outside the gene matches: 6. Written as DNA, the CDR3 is TGTGCCAGCGGCGACAGGGCCCACACTGAAGCTTTCTTT. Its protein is CASGDRAHTEAFF.

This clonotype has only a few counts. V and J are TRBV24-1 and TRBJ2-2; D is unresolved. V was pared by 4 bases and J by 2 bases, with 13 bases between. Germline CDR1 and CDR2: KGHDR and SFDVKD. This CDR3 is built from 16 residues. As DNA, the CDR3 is TGTGCCACCAGTGAAACCAGAGCCCCAAACACCGGGGAGCTGTTTTTT. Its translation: CATSETRAPNTGELFF.

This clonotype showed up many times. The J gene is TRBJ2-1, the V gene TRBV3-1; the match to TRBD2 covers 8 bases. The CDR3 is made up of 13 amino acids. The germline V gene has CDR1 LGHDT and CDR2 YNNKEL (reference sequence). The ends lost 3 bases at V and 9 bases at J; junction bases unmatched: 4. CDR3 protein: CASSHGSGSEQFF. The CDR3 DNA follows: TGTGCCAGCAGCCATGGCAGCGGGAGTGAGCAGTTCTTC.

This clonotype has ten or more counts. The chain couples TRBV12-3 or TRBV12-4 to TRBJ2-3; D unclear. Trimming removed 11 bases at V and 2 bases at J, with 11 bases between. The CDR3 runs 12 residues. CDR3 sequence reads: CACKGPTDTQYF. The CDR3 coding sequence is TGTGCCTGCAAAGGACCCACAGATACGCAGTATTTT.

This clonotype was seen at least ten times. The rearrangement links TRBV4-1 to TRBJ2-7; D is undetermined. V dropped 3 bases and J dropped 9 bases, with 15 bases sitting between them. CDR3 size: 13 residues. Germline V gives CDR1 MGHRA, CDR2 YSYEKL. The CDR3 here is CASSQPYDWRQYF. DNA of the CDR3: TGCGCCAGCAGCCAGCCCTACGACTGGCGGCAGTACTTC.

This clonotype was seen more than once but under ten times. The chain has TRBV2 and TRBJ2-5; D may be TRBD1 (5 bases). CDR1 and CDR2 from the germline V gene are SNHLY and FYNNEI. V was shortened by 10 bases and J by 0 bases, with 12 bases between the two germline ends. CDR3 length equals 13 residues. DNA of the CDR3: TGTGCCACCGAAGGCAGGGACCAAGAGACCCAGTACTTC. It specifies CATEGRDQETQYF. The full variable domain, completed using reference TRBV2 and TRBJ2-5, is EPEVTQTPSHQVTQMGQEVILRCVPISNHLYFYWYRQILGQKVEFLVSFYNNEISEKSEIFDDQFSVERPDGSNFTLKIRSTKLEDSAMYFCATEGRDQETQYFGPGTRLLVL.